This T cell receptor beta chain was found in a study of T cells in Graves' hyperthyroidism and ophthalmopathy. Overall study: Peripheral blood sampling occurred at initial diagnosis, before any treatment.

Subjects aged 18 to 65 presented with newly diagnosed hyperthyroidism of less than 2 months' duration. CDR1 is MNHNS and CDR2 is SASEGT in the germline V gene. V was shortened by 0 bases and J by 11 bases, with 14 bases between the two germline ends. The CDR3 loop spans 14 amino acids. RNA transcripts provided the source from which TCR beta CDR3 regions were amplified. Researchers ran a first-round RT-PCR on the TCR CDR3 using the HTBI primer set. From the multiplex PCR reads, TCRdb called clonotypes with MiXCR, one entry per CDR3 protein. The profile shows around 400,000 distinct CDR3 sequences, approximately 15% of them singletons. This clonotype was seen only a few times.

This clonotype was sampled from a woman younger than 35 with Graves' hyperthyroidism that later progressed to Graves' ophthalmopathy. The chain joins TRBV6-1 to TRBJ1-5; D not resolved. The sequenced material came from blood. The CDR3 spells CASSEASEGLAQHF. In nucleotides, the CDR3 is TGTGCCAGCAGTGAAGCGTCAGAGGGTCTAGCCCAGCATTTT.